The T cell receptor (beta chain) described here comes from a study of cytomegalovirus exposure and HLA in healthy donors. Findings and limits, study-wide: In a later analysis, approximately 15,000 TCR beta sequences were associated with HLA alleles at 0.05 false discovery rate. Data from an earlier analysis indicated that most TCR beta V segments were productive either about 90% or about 30% of the time. It was taken for granted in presence/absence analyses that sequencing depth across donors was roughly uniform.

Germline CDR1 LNHDA, CDR2 SQIVND (reference sequence). This CDR3 is built from 17 residues. V lost 2 bases to trimming and J lost 6 bases, with 22 bases between them. As concerns this clone: As yet, its antigen is unknown.

Primers for the PCR totalled 60 Vbeta and 13 Jbeta. In the original processing: A later analysis counted approximately 88 million unique TCR beta chains, around 10 million shared. The repertoire was sequenced with immunoSEQ multiplex PCR; TCRdb's copy has only in-frame clones and lacks some. That table is the source of V, J and clone size, and D and trimming were worked out from the DNA. The data show nearly 70,000 clones, with 65% to 75% seen just once and roughly 10% held by the top ten. The chain recombines TRBV19 with TRBJ1-2; maybe TRBD1 (6 bases). The sample was PBMCs. The TCR comes from a woman aged 55-69 years in good health and CMV-seropositive. The CDR3, as DNA: TGTGCCAGTAGTATATCTGAGGGCACAGGGAATTACGATGGCTACACCTTC. Translating it yields CASSISEGTGNYDGYTF. Full variable domain (rest looked up from reference TRBV19 and TRBJ1-2): DGGITQSPKYLFRKEGQNVTLSCEQNLNHDAMYWYRQDPGQGLRLIYYSQIVNDFQKGDIAEGYSVSREKKESFPLTVTSAQKNPTAFYLCASSISEGTGNYDGYTFGSGTRLTVV.